This T cell receptor (beta chain) was captured in a study of blood T cell repertoires in COVID-19. Profiled with immunoSEQ multiplex PCR; TCRdb holds only in-frame clones, not every one. This table has about 240,000 clones, roughly 87% appearing once. The germline V and J ends were trimmed by 4 bases and 8 bases, with 10 bases remaining between them. In germline, CDR1 is SGHRS, CDR2 YFSETQ. The CDR3 covers 13 residues. The chain uses TRBV5-1 and TRBJ1-6; D not resolved. The sequence derives from a man in his 60s who had recovered from COVID-19. The specimen sequenced was peripheral blood. This CDR3 reads CASSETTDSPLHF. As DNA, the CDR3 is TGCGCCAGCAGCGAGACAACGGATTCACCCCTCCACTTT. Based on the CDR3 plus reference TRBV5-1 and TRBJ1-6, the full variable domain is KAGVTQTPRYLIKTRGQQVTLSCSPISGHRSVSWYQQTPGQGLQFLFEYFSETQRNKGNFPGRFSGRQFSNSRSEMNVSTLELGDSALYLCASSETTDSPLHFGNGTRLTVT.